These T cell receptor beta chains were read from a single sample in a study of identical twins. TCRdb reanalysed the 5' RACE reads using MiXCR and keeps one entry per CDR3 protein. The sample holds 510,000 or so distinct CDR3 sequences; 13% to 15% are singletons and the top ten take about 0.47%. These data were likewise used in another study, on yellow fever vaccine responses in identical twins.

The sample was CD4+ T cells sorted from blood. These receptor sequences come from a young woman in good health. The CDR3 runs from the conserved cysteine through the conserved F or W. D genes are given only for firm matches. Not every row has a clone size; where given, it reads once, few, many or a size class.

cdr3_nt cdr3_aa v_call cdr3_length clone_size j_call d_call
TGCAGTGCTAGAGGTCCCGACACCCCTAATTCGGGGACCCAGTACTTC CSARGPDTPNSGTQYF TRBV20-1 16 once TRBJ2-5 -
TGCAGTGCTAGTGGGCCGGTCACAGATACGCAGTATTTT CSASGPVTDTQYF TRBV20-1 13 many TRBJ2-3 -
TGTGCCAGCAGCAAAGAGCCCACGCTGAGCTCCTACGAGCAGTACTTC CASSKEPTLSSYEQYF TRBV7-8 16 - TRBJ2-7 -
TGCAGTGCTGAGACAGGGTCCGCCCGCATGAATCAGCCCCAGCATTTT CSAETGSARMNQPQHF TRBV20-1 16 few TRBJ1-5 TRBD1
TGTGCCAGCAGCCGCGGGACACCACCACCCCTCCACTTT CASSRGTPPPLHF TRBV12-3/TRBV12-4 13 few TRBJ1-6 -
TGTGCCAGCAGCTCGGACAGCCGATGGTCTAATTCACCCCTCCACTTT CASSSDSRWSNSPLHF TRBV7-9 16 - TRBJ1-6 -
TGCGCCAGCAGCCCGACGGGGGGGCCGAACACCGGGGAGCTGTTTTTT CASSPTGGPNTGELFF TRBV5-1 16 many TRBJ2-2 TRBD2
TGTGCCAGCACCGACACAGTCCTAGAGACCCAGTACTTC CASTDTVLETQYF TRBV28 13 few TRBJ2-5 -
TGCGCCAGCAGCTTGGCCCCCAGCGGAGGCCCGCAAGAGACCCAGTACTTC CASSLAPSGGPQETQYF TRBV5-1 17 many TRBJ2-5 -
TGCGCCAGCAGCCACAGCGAAACCTCCTACAATGAGCAGTTCTTC CASSHSETSYNEQFF TRBV5-1 15 - TRBJ2-1 -
TGTGCCCCCGGGGACAGGCCCAACTATGGCTACACCTTC CAPGDRPNYGYTF TRBV12-3/TRBV12-4 13 - TRBJ1-2 TRBD1
TGTGCCAGCAGTTTATCGGACAGGGAAGAGACCCAGTACTTC CASSLSDREETQYF TRBV28 14 once TRBJ2-5 TRBD1
TGCAGTGCCCAAACTAGCGGGAGCTACAATGAGCAGTTCTTC CSAQTSGSYNEQFF TRBV20-1 14 many TRBJ2-1 TRBD2